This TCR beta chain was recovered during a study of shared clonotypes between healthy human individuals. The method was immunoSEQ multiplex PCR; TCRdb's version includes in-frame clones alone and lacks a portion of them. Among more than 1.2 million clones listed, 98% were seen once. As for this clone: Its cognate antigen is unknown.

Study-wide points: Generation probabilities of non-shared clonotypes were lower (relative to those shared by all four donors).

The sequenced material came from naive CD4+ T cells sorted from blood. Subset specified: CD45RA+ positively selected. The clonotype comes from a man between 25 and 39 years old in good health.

CDR3 in amino acids: CSVEGTGRDTEAFF. CDR3 coding DNA: TGCAGCGTTGAGGGGACAGGGAGGGACACTGAAGCTTTCTTT. V usage is TRBV29-1 and J usage is TRBJ1-1; TRBD1 matches 9 bases. The junction had 5 bases not matched to a gene; V was cut back by 3 bases and J by 3 bases. The germline V gene encodes CDR1 SQVTM and CDR2 ANQGSEA. The CDR3 is made up of 14 amino acids.